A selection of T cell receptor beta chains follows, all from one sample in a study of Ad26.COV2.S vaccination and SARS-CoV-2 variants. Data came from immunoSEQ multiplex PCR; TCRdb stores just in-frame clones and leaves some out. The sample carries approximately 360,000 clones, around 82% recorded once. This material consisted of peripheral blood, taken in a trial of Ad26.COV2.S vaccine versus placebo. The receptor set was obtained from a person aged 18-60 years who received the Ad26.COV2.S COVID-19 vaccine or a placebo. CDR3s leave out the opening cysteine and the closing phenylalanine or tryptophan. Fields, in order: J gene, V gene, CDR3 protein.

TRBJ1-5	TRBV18	ASSQGFNQPQH
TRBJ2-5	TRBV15	ATSGGGTSGYQETQY
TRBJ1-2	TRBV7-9	ASSLAGAANYGYT
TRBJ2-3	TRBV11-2	ASSLSPGGATQY
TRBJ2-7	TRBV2	ASVSSYEQY
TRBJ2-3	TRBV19	ASSIGFATDTQY
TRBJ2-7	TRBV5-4	ASSPAGGQVYEQY
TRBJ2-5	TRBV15	ATSRLYSETQY
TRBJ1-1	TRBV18	ASSPPGARTEAF
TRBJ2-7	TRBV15	ATRVSPTLYEQY
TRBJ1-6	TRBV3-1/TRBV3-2	ASSRTGGWDSPLH
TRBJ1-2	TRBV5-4	ASSLEGTSNYGYT
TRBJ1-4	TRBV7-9	ASSLVRGSPSGEKLF
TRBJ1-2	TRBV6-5	ASSRTPGQGYGYT
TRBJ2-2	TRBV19	ASRNRGSGELF